Each of the 19 T cell receptor beta chains below was sequenced from the same sample in a study of human T cells and chemical hapten exposure. Stated time point: pre-sensitization, week 0. Treatment indicated: therapeutic diphenylcyclopropenone sensitization with weekly scalp DPC. Each CDR3 protein is one row after TCRdb ran MiXCR on the RACE reads. The sample has about 250,000 distinct CDR3 sequences; approximately 7.5% are singletons. The source was whole blood, collected in connection with sensitization to the hapten diphenylcyclopropenone (DPC). These receptors all stem from a man aged 18-30 years with alopecia areata. Some clones in this sample may be carry-over from other donors' samples.

This clonotype was detected a few times. The chain is built from TRBV12-3 or TRBV12-4 and TRBJ1-5; D may be TRBD1 (5 bases). The CDR3 extends over 15 amino acids. The V gene lost 3 bases and the J gene lost 4 bases, with 13 bases spanning the gap. CDR3 DNA: TGTGCCAGCAGTTTTAGGGACGGAGAAAATCAGCCCCAGCATTTT. It yields the protein CASSFRDGENQPQHF.

About this clonotype itself: A much more abundant neighbour one base away suggests this may be a read error. The gene calls are TRBV7-9 and TRBJ2-7; maybe TRBD2 (5 bases). This CDR3 is 14 amino acids long. Germline values: CDR1 SEHNR, CDR2 FQNEAQ (reference sequence). The CDR3 coding sequence is TGTGTCAGCAGCTTAGCGCTAGAACCCTACGAGCAGTACTTC. Protein sequence: CVSSLALEPYEQYF.

This rearrangement joins TRBV28 to TRBJ2-5; D is perhaps TRBD1 or TRBD2 (5 bases each). V lost 5 bases, J lost 3 bases, and 13 bases lay in between. The CDR3 extends over 14 amino acids. Germline loops: CDR1 MDHEN, CDR2 SYDVKM. DNA of the CDR3: TGTGCCAGCAGTACCGGGACGACTAAAGAGACCCAGTACTTC. This encodes CASSTGTTKETQYF.

The DNA of the CDR3 is TGTGCCAGCAGTTATACTTACACCAATGAGCAGTTCTTC. Protein sequence: CASSYTYTNEQFF. The chain couples TRBV27 to TRBJ2-1; D not resolved. Trimming removed 4 bases at V and 6 bases at J, with 10 bases between. The CDR3 loop spans 13 amino acids. Per the germline V gene, CDR1 is MNHEY and CDR2 is SMNVEV (reference sequence).

This clonotype was found a few times. The rearrangement uses TRBV27 and TRBJ2-3; either TRBD1 or TRBD2 may fit D (5 bases each). Germline values: CDR1 MNHEY, CDR2 SMNVEV (reference sequence). This CDR3 has 16 amino acids. V was pared by 3 bases and J by 4 bases, with 17 bases between. The CDR3 region has the DNA TGTGCCAGCAGTTTTACGAACAGGCGGGCCCCAGATACGCAGTATTTT. Translating gives CASSFTNRRAPDTQYF.

This clonotype has a handful of counts. This chain connects TRBV7-9 to TRBJ1-3; D ambiguous. Germline V gene sequence: CDR1 SEHNR, CDR2 FQNEAQ (reference sequence). The CDR3 runs 11 residues. CDR3 residues: CAGSSGNTIYF. In DNA, the CDR3 is TGTGCGGGCTCCTCTGGAAACACCATATATTTT.

Ten or more counts support this clonotype. V gene TRBV10-3 combines with J gene TRBJ2-1; D is possibly TRBD2 (5 bases). Germline assignment: CDR1 ENHRY and CDR2 SYGVKD. Trimming took 7 bases from V and 7 from J, leaving 8 bases between them. The CDR3 extends over 11 amino acids. The CDR3 DNA sequence: TGTGCCATCATGAGAGGGAATGAGCAGTTCTTC. This encodes CAIMRGNEQFF.

A few counts support this clonotype. The chain joins TRBV9 to TRBJ1-4, with 7 bases aligning to TRBD1. Trimming cost V 9 bases and J 4 bases; bases outside gene matches: 9. Germline CDR1 reads SGDLS; CDR2 reads YYNGEE. The CDR3 runs 14 residues. The CDR3 sequence is CATARDSDNEKLFF. The CDR3 nucleotides read TGTGCCACCGCCAGGGACAGCGATAATGAAAAACTGTTTTTT. Variable domain in full (rest from reference TRBV9 and TRBJ1-4): DSGVTQTPKHLITATGQRVTLRCSPRSGDLSVYWYQQSLDQGLQFLIQYYNGEERAKGNILERFSAQQFPDLHSELNLSSLELGDSALYFCATARDSDNEKLFFGSGTQLSVL.

V usage is TRBV10-3 and J usage is TRBJ2-7; 9 bases line up with TRBD1. Germline loops: CDR1 ENHRY, CDR2 SYGVKD. J lost 5 bases, V lost 8 bases, and 7 bases had no gene match. This CDR3 comprises 13 residues. The CDR3 DNA follows: TGTGCCATCGGGCTGACAGGGGGTAACGAGCAGTACTTC. It encodes CAIGLTGGNEQYF.

This clonotype has ten or more counts. The chain links TRBV4-3 to TRBJ1-1; a weak D match, TRBD1 (5 bases). Trimming cost V 0 bases and J 10 bases, with 21 bases left between them. The CDR3 spans 16 residues. Germline V gene data show CDR1 as LGHNA and CDR2 as YSLEER. CDR3 in amino acids: CASSQEDRATRVLAFF. The DNA for the CDR3 is TGCGCCAGCAGCCAAGAAGACCGCGCCACCAGGGTGTTAGCTTTCTTT.

The chain combines TRBV3-1 with TRBJ2-4; 9 bases are shared with TRBD1. Losses at the gene ends were 4 bases for V and 6 bases for J; bases not matched to a gene: 7. The germline V gene has CDR1 LGHDT and CDR2 YNNKEL (reference sequence). The CDR3 sequence is 15 residues long. The CDR3 spells CASSPTGGVGNIQYF. The CDR3 coding sequence is TGTGCCAGCAGCCCGACAGGGGGGGTGGGAAACATTCAGTACTTC.

J is TRBJ1-3 and V is TRBV10-3; a weak D match, TRBD1 (6 bases). Looked up from germline, CDR1 is ENHRY and CDR2 is SYGVKD. Trimming shortened V by 4 bases and J by 3 bases, and 13 bases separated the two germline ends. There are 15 residues in the CDR3. CDR3 DNA sequence: TGTGCCATCAGTGGGACCACAGGGTTTGGAAACACCATATATTTT. This encodes CAISGTTGFGNTIYF.

In this sample, this clonotype turned up many times. The chain recombines TRBV6-5 with TRBJ1-2; D unresolved. CDR1 and CDR2 from the germline V gene are MNHEY and SVGAGI. This CDR3 has 13 amino acids. V was clipped by 0 bases and J by 4 bases, with 6 bases between them. This chain's CDR3 is CASSYSQLYGYTF. CDR3 nucleotides: TGTGCCAGCAGTTACTCACAGCTCTATGGCTACACCTTC.

This clonotype was seen only a few times. The chain carries TRBV10-2 and TRBJ2-5, with 16 nucleotides matching TRBD2. CDR3 size: 15 residues. J lost 4 bases, V lost 7 bases, and 3 bases had no gene match. Germline CDR1 is WSHSY and CDR2 is SAAADI. DNA for the CDR3: TGCGCCAGCACCGGGACTAGCGGGGGGGTAGAGACCCAGTACTTC. It translates to CASTGTSGGVETQYF.

This clonotype was seen many times. The V gene is TRBV28, the J gene TRBJ1-6; no clear D. The CDR3 has 13 amino acids. Germline V CDR1 and CDR2: MDHEN, SYDVKM. The V end was cut by 5 bases, the J end by 6 bases, with 8 bases between. CDR3 coding DNA: TGTGCCAGCAGTGGGGATTTTAATTCACCCCTCCACTTT. Amino acids: CASSGDFNSPLHF.

This clonotype was observed a few times. The chain links TRBV29-1 to TRBJ2-7, with a tentative D call TRBD2 (5 bases). Looked up from germline, CDR1 is SQVTM and CDR2 is ANQGSEA. The CDR3 has 12 residues. V shed 4 bases and J shed 6 bases, with 13 bases lying between them. The CDR3 nucleotides read TGCAGCGTTGGACCAAGGGAGTCCGAGCAGTACTTC. The encoded protein is CSVGPRESEQYF.

This clonotype turned up a few times. The chain employs TRBV12-3 or TRBV12-4 and TRBJ1-2, with TRBD1 identical over 10 bases. Trimming removed 5 bases from V and 5 bases from J; junction bases left unmatched: 17. This CDR3 has 18 residues. CDR3 DNA: TGTGCCAGCAGTCGGGGAAATCGACAGGGGGCCCACCCTTATGGCTACACCTTC. Translating gives CASSRGNRQGAHPYGYTF.

There are a few counts of this clonotype. The chain recombines TRBV5-1 with TRBJ2-5, with 8 positions matching TRBD2. The germline gives CDR1 SGHRS, CDR2 YFSETQ. The CDR3 is 15 amino acids. V lost 5 bases, J lost 2 bases, and 8 bases stayed unmatched. CDR3 sequence: CASRISGETQETQYF. CDR3 bases: TGCGCCAGCAGAATTAGCGGGGAAACTCAAGAGACCCAGTACTTC. Using reference TRBV5-1 and TRBJ2-5 for the parts outside the CDR3, the full variable domain is KAGVTQTPRYLIKTRGQQVTLSCSPISGHRSVSWYQQTPGQGLQFLFEYFSETQRNKGNFPGRFSGRQFSNSRSEMNVSTLELGDSALYLCASRISGETQETQYFGPGTRLLVL.

This clonotype occurred a few times. The chain joins TRBV7-9 to TRBJ1-1, with D unresolved. The CDR3 runs 13 residues. V lost 5 bases to trimming and J lost 3 bases, with 10 bases between them. Germline CDR1 reads SEHNR; CDR2 reads FQNEAQ (reference sequence). CDR3 residues: CASSLSADTEAFF. CDR3 bases: TGTGCCAGCAGCCTATCGGCGGACACTGAAGCTTTCTTT.